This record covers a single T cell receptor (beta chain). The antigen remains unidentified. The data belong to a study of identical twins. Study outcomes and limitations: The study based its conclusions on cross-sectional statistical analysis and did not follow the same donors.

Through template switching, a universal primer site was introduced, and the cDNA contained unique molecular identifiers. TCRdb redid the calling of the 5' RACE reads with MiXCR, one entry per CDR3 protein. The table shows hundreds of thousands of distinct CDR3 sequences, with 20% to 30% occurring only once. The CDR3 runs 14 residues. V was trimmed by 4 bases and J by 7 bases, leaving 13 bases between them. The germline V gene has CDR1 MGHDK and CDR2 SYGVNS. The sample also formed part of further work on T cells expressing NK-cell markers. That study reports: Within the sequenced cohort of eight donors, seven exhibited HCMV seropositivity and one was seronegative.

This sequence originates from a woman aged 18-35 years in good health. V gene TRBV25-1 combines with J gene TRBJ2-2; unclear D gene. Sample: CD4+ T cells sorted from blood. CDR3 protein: CASSVVLDGGELFF. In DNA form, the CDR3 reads TGTGCCAGCAGTGTGGTACTCGACGGCGGGGAGCTGTTTTTT.